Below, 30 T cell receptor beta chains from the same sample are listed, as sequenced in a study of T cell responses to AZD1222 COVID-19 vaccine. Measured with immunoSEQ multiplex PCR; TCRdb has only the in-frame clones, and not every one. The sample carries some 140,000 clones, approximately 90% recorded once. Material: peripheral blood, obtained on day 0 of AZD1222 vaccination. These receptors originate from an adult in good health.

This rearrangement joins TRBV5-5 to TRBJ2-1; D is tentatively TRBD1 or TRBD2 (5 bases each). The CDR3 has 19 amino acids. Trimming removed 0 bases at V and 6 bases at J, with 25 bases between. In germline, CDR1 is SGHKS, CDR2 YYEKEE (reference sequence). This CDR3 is CASSLDFEGWAAAFNEQFF. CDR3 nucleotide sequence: TGTGCCAGCAGCTTGGACTTCGAGGGGTGGGCAGCTGCATTCAATGAGCAGTTCTTC.

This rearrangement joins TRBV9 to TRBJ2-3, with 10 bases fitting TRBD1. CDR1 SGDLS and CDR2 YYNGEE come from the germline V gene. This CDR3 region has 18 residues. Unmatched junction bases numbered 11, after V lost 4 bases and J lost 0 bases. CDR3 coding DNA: TGTGCCAGCAGCTTGGACAGGGGGTGGTCGAAAAGCACAGATACGCAGTATTTT. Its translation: CASSLDRGWSKSTDTQYF.

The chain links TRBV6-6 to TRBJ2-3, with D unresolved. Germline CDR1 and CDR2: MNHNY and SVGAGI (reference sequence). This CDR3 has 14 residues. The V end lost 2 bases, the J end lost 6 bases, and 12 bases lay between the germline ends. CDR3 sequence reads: CASSYPAARDTQYF. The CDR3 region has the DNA TGTGCCAGCAGTTACCCCGCCGCGAGGGATACGCAGTATTTT.

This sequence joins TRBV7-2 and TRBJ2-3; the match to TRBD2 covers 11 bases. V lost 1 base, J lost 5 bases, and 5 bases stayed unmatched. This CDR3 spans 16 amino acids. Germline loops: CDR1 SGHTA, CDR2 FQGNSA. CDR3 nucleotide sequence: TGTGCCAGCAGCTTAGGATTAGCGGGGGGGCTAGATACGCAGTATTTT. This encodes CASSLGLAGGLDTQYF.

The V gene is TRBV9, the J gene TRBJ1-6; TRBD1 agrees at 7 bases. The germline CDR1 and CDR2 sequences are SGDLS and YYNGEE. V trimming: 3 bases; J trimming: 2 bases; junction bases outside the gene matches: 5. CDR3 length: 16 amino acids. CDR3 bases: TGTGCCAGCAGCGCAGAGGGGGCGCCCTATAATTCACCCCTCCACTTT. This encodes CASSAEGAPYNSPLHF.

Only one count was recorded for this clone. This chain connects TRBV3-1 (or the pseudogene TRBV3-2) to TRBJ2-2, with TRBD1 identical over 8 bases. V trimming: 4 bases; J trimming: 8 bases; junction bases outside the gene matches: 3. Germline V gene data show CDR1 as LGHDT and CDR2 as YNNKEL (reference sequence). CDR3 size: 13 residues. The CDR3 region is CASSRTGRGELFF. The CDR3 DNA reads TGTGCCAGCAGCCGGACAGGGAGAGGGGAGCTGTTTTTT.

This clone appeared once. The CDR3 nucleotides read TGTGCCAGCAGTGGTGATTGGGACAGGGGGGCAGATACGCAGTATTTT. Protein sequence: CASSGDWDRGADTQYF. The J gene is TRBJ2-3, the V gene TRBV28; 11 nucleotides line up with TRBD1. Germline lookup yields CDR1 MDHEN and CDR2 SYDVKM. Unmatched junction bases numbered 8, after V lost 5 bases and J lost 4 bases. This CDR3 spans 16 amino acids.

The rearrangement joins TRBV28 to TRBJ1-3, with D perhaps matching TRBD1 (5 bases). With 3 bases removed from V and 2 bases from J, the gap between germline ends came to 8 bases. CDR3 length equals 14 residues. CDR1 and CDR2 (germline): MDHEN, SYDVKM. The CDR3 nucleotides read TGTGCCAGCAGTTTCGTCAGGGCTGGAAACACCATATATTTT. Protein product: CASSFVRAGNTIYF.

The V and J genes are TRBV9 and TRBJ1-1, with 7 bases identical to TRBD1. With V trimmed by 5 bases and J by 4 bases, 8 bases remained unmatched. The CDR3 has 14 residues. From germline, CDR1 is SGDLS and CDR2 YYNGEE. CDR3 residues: CASSSKGAGTEAFF. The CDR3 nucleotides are TGTGCCAGCAGTTCTAAGGGGGCCGGCACTGAAGCTTTCTTT.

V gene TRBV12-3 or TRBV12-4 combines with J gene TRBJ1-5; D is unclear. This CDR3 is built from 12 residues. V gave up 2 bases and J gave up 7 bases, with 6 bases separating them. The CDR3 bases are TGTGCCAGCAGTTTAACGGCCCAGCCCCAGCATTTT. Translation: CASSLTAQPQHF.

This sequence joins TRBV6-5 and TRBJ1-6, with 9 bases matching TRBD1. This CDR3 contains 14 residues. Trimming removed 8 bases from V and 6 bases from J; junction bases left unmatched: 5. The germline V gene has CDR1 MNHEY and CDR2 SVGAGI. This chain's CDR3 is CASGRDRVNSPLHF. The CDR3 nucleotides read TGTGCCAGCGGCCGGGACAGGGTTAATTCACCCCTCCACTTT.

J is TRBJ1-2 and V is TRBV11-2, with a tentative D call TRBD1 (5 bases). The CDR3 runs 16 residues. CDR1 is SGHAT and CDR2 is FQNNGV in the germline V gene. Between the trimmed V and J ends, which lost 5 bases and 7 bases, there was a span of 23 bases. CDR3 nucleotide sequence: TGTGCCAGCAGCCTCACGACAGCGGACCGGGAGGGTGGCTACACCTTC. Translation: CASSLTTADREGGYTF.

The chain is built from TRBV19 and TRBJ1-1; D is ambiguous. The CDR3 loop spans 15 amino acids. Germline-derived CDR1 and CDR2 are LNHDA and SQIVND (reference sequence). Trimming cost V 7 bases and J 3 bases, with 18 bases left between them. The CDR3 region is CASNFWAGMDTEAFF. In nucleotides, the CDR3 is TGTGCCAGTAATTTTTGGGCGGGGATGGACACTGAAGCTTTCTTT.

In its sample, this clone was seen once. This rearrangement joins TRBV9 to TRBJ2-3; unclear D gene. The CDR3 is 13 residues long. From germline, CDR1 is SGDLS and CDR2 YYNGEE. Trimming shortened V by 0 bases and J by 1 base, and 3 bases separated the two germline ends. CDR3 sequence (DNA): TGTGCCAGCAGCGTAGGAGGCACAGATACGCAGTATTTT. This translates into CASSVGGTDTQYF.

The DNA for the CDR3 is TGTGCCAGCAGCGATCAACCCAGGGGGCGCGGTGAAAAACTGTTTTTT. This sequence encodes CASSDQPRGRGEKLFF. This chain joins TRBV9 and TRBJ1-4, with 8 bases identical to TRBD1. Per the germline V gene, CDR1 is SGDLS and CDR2 is YYNGEE. The CDR3 is made up of 16 amino acids. The J segment lost 7 bases and the V segment lost 3 bases, leaving 11 bases of the junction unmatched.

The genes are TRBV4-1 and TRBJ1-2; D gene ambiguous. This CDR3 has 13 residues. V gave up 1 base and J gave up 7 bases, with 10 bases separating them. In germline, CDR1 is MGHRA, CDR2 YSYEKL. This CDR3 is CASSQVRVSGYTF. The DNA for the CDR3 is TGCGCCAGCAGCCAAGTGAGGGTTTCTGGCTACACCTTC.

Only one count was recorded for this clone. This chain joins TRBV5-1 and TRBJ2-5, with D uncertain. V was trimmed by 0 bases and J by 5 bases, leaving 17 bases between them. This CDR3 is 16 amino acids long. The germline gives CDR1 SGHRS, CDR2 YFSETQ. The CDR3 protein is CASSLAVAGRSETQYF. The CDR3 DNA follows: TGCGCCAGCAGCTTGGCCGTTGCTGGGCGGTCCGAGACCCAGTACTTC.

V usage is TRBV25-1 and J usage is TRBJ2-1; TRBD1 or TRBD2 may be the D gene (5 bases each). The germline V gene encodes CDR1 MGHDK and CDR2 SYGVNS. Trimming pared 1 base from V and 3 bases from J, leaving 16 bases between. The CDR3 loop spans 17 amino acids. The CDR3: CASSESGPTHYYNEQFF. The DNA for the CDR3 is TGTGCCAGCAGTGAATCGGGGCCTACCCATTACTACAATGAGCAGTTCTTC.

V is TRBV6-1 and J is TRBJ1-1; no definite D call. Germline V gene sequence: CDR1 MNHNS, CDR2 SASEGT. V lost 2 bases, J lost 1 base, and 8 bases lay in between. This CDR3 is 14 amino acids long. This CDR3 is CASSEMAGNTEAFF. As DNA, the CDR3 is TGTGCCAGCAGTGAAATGGCCGGGAACACTGAAGCTTTCTTT.

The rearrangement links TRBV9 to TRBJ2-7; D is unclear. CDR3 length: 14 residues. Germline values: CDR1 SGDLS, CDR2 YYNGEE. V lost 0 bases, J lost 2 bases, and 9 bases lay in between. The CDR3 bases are TGTGCCAGCAGCGTAGACGCGGCAACCTACGAGCAGTACTTC. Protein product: CASSVDAATYEQYF.

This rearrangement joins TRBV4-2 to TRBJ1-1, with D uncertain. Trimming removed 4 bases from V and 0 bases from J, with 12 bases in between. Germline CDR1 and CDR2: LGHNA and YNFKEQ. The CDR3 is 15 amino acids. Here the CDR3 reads CASSPLGEVNTEAFF. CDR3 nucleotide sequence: TGTGCCAGCAGCCCCCTGGGTGAAGTGAACACTGAAGCTTTCTTT.

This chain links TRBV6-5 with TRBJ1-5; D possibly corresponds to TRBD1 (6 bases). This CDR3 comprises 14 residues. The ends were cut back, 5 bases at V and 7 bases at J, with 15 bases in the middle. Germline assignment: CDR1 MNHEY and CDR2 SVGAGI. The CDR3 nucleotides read TGTGCCAGCAGTAACAACAGGGATAACCAGCCCCAGCATTTT. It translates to CASSNNRDNQPQHF.

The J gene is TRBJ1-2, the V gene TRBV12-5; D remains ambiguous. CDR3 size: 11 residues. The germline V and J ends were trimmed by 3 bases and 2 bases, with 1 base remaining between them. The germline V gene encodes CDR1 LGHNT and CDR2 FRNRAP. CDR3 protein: CASGLNYGYTF. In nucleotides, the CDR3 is TGTGCTAGTGGTTTAAACTATGGCTACACCTTC.

The DNA of the CDR3 is TGTGCCAGCAGGACAGCTCCCAGTGAAAAACTGTTTTTT. This gives the protein CASRTAPSEKLFF. The V gene is TRBV12-3 or TRBV12-4, the J gene TRBJ1-4, with D perhaps matching TRBD1 (5 bases). V lost 6 bases, J lost 7 bases, and 12 bases lay in between. This CDR3 has 13 amino acids.

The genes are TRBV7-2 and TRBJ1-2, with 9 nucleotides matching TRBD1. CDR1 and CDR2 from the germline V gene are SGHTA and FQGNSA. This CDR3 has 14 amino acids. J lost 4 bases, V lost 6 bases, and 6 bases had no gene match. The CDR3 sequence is CASRQGQGTYGYTF. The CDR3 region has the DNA TGTGCCAGCAGACAGGGACAGGGAACCTATGGCTACACCTTC.

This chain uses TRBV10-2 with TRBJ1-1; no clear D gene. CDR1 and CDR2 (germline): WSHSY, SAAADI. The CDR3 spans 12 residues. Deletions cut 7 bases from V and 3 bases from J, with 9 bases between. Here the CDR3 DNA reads TGCGCCAGCACCGGGCGGCACACTGAAGCTTTCTTT. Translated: CASTGRHTEAFF.

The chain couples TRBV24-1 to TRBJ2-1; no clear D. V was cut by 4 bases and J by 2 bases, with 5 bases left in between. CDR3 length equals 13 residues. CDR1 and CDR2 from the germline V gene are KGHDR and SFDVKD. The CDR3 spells CATSDLPYNEQFF. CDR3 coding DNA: TGTGCCACCAGTGACCTCCCCTACAATGAGCAGTTCTTC.

Written as DNA, the CDR3 is TGCGCCAGCAGCCAAGTATGGGCCAGGGGTAGAGCTAACTATGGCTACACCTTC. It translates to CASSQVWARGRANYGYTF. The gene calls are TRBV4-1 and TRBJ1-2; D might be TRBD1 (6 bases). CDR1 and CDR2 (germline): MGHRA, YSYEKL. This CDR3 has 18 residues. With 1 base removed from V and 0 bases from J, the gap between germline ends came to 18 bases.

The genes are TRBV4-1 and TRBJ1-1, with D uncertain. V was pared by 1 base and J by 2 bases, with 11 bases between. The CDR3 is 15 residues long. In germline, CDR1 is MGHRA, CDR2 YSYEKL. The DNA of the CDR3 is TGCGCCAGCAGCCAAGTTGACGGCAGAAACACTGAAGCTTTCTTT. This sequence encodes CASSQVDGRNTEAFF.

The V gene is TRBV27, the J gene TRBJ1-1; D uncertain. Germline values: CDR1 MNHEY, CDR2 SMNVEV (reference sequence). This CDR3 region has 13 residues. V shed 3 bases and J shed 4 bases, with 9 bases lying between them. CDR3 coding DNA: TGTGCCAGCAGTTTCAAGCCAGTCACTGAAGCTTTCTTT. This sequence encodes CASSFKPVTEAFF.